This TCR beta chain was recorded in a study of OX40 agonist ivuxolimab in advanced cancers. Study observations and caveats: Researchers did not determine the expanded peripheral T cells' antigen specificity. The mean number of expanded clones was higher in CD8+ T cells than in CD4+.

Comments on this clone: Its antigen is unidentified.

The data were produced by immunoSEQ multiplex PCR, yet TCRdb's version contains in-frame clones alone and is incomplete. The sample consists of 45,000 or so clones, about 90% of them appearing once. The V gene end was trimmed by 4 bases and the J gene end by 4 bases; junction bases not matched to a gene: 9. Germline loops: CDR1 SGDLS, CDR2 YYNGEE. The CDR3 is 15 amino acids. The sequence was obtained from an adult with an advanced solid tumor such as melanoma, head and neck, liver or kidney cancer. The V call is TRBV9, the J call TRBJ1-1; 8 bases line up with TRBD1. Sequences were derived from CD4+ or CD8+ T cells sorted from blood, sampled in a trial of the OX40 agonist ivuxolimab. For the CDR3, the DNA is TGTGCCAGCAGCACCCAGACAGGGGCGGGCACTGAAGCTTTCTTT. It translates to CASSTQTGAGTEAFF.